This T cell receptor beta chain is from a study of T cells after somatic rescue of genetic block. Sequencing used immunoSEQ multiplex PCR; TCRdb keeps in-frame clones, though not all of them. The repertoire holds tens of thousands of clones, with 80% to 95% as singletons. CDR3 length equals 16 residues. Germline loops: CDR1 MGHRA, CDR2 YSYEKL. V shed 5 bases and J 1 base; nucleotides not matched to a gene: 8. The chain has TRBV4-1 and TRBJ2-1; the match to TRBD1 covers 7 bases. The sequenced sample was peripheral blood mononuclear cells (PBMCs). The receptor was derived from a man aged 35 to 55. Here the CDR3 reads CASSWETGSSYNEQFF. The CDR3 coding sequence is TGCGCCAGCAGCTGGGAGACAGGGTCTTCCTACAATGAGCAGTTCTTC.